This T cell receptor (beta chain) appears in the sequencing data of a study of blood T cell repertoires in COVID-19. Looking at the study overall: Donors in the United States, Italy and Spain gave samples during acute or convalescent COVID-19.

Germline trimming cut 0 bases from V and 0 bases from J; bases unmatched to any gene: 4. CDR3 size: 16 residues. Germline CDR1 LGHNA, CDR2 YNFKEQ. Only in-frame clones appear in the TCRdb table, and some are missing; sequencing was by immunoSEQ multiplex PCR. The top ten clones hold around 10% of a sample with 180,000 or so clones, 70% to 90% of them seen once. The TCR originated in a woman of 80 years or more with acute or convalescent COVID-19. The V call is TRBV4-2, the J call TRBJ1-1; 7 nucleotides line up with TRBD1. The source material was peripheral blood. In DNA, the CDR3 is TGTGCCAGCAGCCAAGAAGGGGGCTTAGTGAACACTGAAGCTTTCTTT. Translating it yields CASSQEGGLVNTEAFF.